Listed below are T cell receptor beta chains from one sample, sequenced in a study of blood T cell repertoires in COVID-19. The method was immunoSEQ multiplex PCR; TCRdb's version includes in-frame clones alone and lacks a portion of them. The sample holds 200,000 to 250,000 clones, 82% seen once. Sequencing input: peripheral blood. The receptors here all came from a woman aged 80 or over with COVID-19, enrolled during active disease. CDR3s leave out the opening cysteine and the closing phenylalanine or tryptophan. Fields, in order: V gene, J gene, CDR3 protein.

>TRBV28|TRBJ2-7
ASSLQGSYEQY
>TRBV29-1|TRBJ2-7
SVGVVASTYEQY
>TRBV24-1|TRBJ2-1
ATSGSSGWVGEQF
>TRBV27|TRBJ2-2
ASISRGRAGELF
>TRBV3-1/TRBV3-2|TRBJ2-5
ASGHLAGEETQY
>TRBV7-3|TRBJ1-1
ASKQGLNTEAF
>TRBV30|TRBJ1-5
AWSGQGIQPQH
>TRBV27|TRBJ1-1
ASTPQGEWTEAF
>TRBV18|TRBJ2-7
ASSLTGIYEQY
>TRBV7-9|TRBJ1-3
ASSKQSSGNTIY